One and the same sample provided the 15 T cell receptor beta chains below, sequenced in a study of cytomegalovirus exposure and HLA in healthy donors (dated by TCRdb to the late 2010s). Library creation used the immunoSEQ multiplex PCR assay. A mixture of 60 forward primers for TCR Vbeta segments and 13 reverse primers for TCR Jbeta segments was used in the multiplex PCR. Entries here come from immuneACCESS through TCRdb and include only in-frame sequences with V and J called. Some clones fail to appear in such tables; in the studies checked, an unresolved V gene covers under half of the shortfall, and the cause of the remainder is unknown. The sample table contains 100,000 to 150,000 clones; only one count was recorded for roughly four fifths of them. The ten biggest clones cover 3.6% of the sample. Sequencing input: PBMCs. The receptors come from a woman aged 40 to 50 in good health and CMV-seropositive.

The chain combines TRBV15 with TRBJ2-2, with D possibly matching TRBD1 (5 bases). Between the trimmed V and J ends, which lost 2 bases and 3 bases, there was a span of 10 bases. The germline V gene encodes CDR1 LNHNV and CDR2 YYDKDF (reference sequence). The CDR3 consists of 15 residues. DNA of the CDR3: TGTGCCACCAGCAGAAGGGGCCTGGACACCGGGGAGCTGTTTTTT. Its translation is CATSRRGLDTGELFF.

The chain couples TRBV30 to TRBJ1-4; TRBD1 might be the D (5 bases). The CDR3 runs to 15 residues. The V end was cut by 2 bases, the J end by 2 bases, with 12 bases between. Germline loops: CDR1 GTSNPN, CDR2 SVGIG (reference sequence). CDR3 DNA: TGTGCCTGGAGTTATACAGGTTTGACTAATGAAAAACTGTTTTTT. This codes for CAWSYTGLTNEKLFF.

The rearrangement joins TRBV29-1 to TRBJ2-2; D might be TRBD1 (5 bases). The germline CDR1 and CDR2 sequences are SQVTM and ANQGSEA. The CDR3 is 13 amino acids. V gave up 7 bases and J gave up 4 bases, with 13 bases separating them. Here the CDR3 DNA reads TGCAGCGCCAATCAGGGAAGCACCGGGGAGCTGTTTTTT. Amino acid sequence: CSANQGSTGELFF.

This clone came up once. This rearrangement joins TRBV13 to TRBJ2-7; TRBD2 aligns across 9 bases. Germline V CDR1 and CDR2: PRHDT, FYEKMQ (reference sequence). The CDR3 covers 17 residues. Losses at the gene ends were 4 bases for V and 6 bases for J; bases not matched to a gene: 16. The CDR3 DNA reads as TGTGCCAGCAGCTCAAGGAGGGTAGGCGGGAGGGCCTGCGAGCAGTACTTC. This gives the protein CASSSRRVGGRACEQYF. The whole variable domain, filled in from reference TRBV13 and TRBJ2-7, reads AAGVIQSPRHLIKEKRETATLKCYPIPRHDTVYWYQQGPGQDPQFLISFYEKMQSDKGSIPDRFSAQQFSDYHSELNMSSLELGDSALYFCASSSRRVGGRACEQYFGPGTRLTVT.

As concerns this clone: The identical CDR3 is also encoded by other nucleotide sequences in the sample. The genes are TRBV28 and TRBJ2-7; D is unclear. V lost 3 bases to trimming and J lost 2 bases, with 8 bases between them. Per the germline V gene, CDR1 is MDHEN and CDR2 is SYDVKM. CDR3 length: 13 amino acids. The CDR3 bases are TGTGCCAGCAGTTTGTTCCGTACCTACGAGCAGTACTTC. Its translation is CASSLFRTYEQYF.

Here the CDR3 DNA reads TGTGCCAGCAGCCCTCGGGGGGGATGGGGCGAGCAGTACTTC. This encodes CASSPRGGWGEQYF. The V gene is TRBV7-2, the J gene TRBJ2-7; 8 nucleotides align to TRBD2. From germline, CDR1 is SGHTA and CDR2 FQGNSA. The CDR3 is 14 amino acids. Trimming cost V 5 bases and J 6 bases; bases outside gene matches: 9.

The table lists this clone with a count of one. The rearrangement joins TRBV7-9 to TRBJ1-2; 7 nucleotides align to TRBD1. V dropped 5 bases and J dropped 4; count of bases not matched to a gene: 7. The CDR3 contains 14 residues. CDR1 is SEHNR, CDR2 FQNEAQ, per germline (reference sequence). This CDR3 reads CASSPQGLPYGYTF. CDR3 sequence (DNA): TGTGCCAGCAGCCCACAGGGGCTCCCCTATGGCTACACCTTC.

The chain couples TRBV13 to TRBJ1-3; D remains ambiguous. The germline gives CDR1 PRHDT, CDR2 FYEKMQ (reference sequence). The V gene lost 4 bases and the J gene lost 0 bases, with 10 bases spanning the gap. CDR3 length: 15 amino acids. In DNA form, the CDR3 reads TGTGCCAGCAGCTCCCACGGGTCCTCTGGAAACACCATATATTTT. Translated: CASSSHGSSGNTIYF.

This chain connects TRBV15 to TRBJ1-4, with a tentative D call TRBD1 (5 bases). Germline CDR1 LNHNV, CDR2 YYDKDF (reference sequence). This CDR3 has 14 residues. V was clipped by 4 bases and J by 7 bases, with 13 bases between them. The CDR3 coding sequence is TGTGCCACCAGCACACCAGGGTATCGTGAAAAACTGTTTTTT. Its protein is CATSTPGYREKLFF. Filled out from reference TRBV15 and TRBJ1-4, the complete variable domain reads DAMVIQNPRYQVTQFGKPVTLSCSQTLNHNVMYWYQQKSSQAPKLLFHYYDKDFNNEADTPDNFQSRRPNTSFCFLDIRSPGLGDTAMYLCATSTPGYREKLFFGSGTQLSVL.

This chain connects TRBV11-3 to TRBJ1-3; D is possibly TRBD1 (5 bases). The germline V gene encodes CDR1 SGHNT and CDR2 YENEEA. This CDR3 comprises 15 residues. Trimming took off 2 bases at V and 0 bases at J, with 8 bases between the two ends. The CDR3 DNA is TGTGCCAGCAGCTTAACAGGCGCCTCTGGAAACACCATATATTTT. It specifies CASSLTGASGNTIYF.

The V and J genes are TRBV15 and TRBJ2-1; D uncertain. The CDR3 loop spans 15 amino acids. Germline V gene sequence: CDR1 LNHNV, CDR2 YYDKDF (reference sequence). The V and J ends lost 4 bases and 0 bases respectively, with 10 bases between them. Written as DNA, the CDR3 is TGTGCCACCAGCACTCGGGTAAGCTCCTACAATGAGCAGTTCTTC. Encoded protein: CATSTRVSSYNEQFF.

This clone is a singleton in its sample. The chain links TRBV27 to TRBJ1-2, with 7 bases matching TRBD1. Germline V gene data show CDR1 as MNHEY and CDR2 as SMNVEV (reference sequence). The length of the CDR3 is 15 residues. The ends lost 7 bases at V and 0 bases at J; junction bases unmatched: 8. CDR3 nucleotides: TGTGCCAGCACCACCCGACAGGGCACTAACTATGGCTACACCTTC. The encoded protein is CASTTRQGTNYGYTF.

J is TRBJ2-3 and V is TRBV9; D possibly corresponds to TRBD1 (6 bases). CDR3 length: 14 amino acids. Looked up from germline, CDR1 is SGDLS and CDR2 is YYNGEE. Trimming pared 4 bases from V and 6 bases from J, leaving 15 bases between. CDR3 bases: TGTGCCAGCAGCTCTACAGGGTATATGGATACGCAGTATTTT. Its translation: CASSSTGYMDTQYF.

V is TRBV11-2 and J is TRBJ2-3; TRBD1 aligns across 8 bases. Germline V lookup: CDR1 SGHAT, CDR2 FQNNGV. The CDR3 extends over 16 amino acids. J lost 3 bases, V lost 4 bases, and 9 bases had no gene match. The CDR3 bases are TGTGCCAGCAGCTCGCAGGACAGGGTGGGAACAGATACGCAGTATTTT. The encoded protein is CASSSQDRVGTDTQYF.

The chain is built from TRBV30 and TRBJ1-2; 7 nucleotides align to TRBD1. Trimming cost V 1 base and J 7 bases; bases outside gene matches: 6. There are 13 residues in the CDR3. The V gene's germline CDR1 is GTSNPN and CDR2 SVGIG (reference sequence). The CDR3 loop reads CAWSATGTRGYTF. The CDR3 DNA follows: TGTGCCTGGAGTGCGACAGGGACGCGTGGCTACACCTTC.